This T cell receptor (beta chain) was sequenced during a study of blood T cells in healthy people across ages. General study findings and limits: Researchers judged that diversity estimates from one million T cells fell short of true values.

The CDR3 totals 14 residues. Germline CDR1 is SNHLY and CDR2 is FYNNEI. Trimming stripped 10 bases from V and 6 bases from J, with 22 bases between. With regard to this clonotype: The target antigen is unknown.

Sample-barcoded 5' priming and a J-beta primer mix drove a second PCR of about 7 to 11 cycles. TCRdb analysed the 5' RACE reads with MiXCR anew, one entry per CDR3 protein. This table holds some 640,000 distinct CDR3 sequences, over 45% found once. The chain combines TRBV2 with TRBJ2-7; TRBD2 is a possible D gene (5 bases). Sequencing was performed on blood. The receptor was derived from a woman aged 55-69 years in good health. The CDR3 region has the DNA TGTGCCATCATGGGGTACAGAGGGAGCTTCGAGCAGTACTTC. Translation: CAIMGYRGSFEQYF.